This T cell receptor beta chain was recorded in a study of monozygotic twins with inflammatory bowel disease. Study results and caveats: The co-twins with IBD showed lower TCRbeta diversity (inverse Simpson) than their healthy siblings.

This CDR3 comprises 16 residues. Per germline, CDR1 KGHSH and CDR2 LQKENI. TCRalpha and TCRbeta cDNA underwent two nested PCRs of about 15 and 9 cycles. No DNA is given; TCRdb re-called the 5' RACE reads and lists each CDR3 protein once. The listing records more than 300,000 distinct CDR3 sequences. Details on this clonotype: Its antigen remains unidentified.

The genes are TRBV18 and TRBJ1-6; TCRdb reports TRBD1, a call that lacks DNA to check it against. This clonotype was sampled from a human donor with ulcerative colitis or Crohn's disease, or a healthy co-twin of an affected twin (not recorded which). The sample comprised blood. CDR3 sequence: CASSPRFGQGNSPLHF.